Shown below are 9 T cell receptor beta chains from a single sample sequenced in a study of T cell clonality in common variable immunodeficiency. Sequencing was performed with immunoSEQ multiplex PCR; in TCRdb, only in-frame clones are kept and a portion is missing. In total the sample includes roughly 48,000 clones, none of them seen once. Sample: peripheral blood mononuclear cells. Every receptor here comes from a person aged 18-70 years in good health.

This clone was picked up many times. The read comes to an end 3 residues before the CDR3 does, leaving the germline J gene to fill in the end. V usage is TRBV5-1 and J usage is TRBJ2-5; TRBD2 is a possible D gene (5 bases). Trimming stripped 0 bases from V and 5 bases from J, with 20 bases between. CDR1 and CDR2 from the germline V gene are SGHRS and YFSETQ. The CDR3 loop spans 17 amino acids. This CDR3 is CASSLVAGVSIGETQYF. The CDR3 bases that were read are TGCGCCAGCAGCTTGGTGGCCGGGGTCTCTATCGGGGAGACC.

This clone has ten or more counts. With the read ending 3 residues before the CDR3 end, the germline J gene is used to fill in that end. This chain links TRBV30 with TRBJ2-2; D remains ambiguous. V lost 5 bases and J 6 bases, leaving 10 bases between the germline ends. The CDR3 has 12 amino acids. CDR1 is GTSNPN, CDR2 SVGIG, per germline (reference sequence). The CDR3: CAWAPSAGELFF. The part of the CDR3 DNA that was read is TGTGCCTGGGCCCCGTCGGCCGGGGAG.

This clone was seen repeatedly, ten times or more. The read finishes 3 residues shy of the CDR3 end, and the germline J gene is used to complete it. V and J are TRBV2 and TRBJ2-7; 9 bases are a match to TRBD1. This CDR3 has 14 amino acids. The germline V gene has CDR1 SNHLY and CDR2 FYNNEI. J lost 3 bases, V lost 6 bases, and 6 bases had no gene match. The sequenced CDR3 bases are TGTGCCAGCAGAGATCCGGGACAGGGCTACGAG. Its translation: CASRDPGQGYE. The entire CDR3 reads CASRDPGQGYEQYF.

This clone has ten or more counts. The DNA read from the CDR3 is TGCAGCGCTTTCTGGACAGGGTCAGATACG. This sequence encodes CSAFWTGSDT. The complete CDR3 reads CSAFWTGSDTQYF. This chain uses TRBV29-1 with TRBJ2-3, with TRBD1 matching 8 bases. The sequence runs out 3 residues before the end of the CDR3; the remainder is reconstructed from the germline J gene. The CDR3 has 13 residues. Trimming removed 7 bases from V and 4 bases from J; junction bases left unmatched: 7. The germline gives CDR1 SQVTM, CDR2 ANQGSEA.

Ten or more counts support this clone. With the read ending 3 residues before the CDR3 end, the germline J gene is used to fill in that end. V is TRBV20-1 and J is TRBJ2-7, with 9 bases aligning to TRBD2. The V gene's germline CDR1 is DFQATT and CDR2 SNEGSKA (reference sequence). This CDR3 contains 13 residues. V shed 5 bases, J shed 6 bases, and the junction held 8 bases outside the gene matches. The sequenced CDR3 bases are TGCAGTGCTTTTACTAGCGGGTTTGGCGAG. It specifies CSAFTSGFGE. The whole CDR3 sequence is CSAFTSGFGEQYF.

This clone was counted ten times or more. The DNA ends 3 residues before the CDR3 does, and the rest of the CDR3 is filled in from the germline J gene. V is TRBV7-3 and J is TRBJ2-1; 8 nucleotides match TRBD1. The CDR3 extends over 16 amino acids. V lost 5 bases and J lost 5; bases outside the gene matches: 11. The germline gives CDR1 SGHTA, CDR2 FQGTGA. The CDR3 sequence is CASSARTGSRDNEQFF. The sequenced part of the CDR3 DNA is TGTGCCAGCAGCGCCCGGACAGGGTCGAGAGACAATGAG.

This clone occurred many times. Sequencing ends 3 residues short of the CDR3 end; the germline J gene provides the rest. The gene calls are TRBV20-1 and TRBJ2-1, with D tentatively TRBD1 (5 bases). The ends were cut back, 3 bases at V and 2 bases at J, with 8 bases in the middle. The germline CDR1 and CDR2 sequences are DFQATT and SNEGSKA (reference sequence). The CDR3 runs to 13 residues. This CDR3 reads CSARETAYNEQFF. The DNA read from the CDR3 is TGCAGTGCTAGGGAGACAGCCTACAATGAG.

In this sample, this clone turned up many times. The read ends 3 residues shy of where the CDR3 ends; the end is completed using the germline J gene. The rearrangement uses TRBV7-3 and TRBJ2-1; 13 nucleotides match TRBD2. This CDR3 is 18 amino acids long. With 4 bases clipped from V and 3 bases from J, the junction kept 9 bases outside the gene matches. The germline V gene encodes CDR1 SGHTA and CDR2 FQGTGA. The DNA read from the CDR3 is TGTGCCAGCAGCTCGCGGACTAGCGGGAGTGGCCTCTACAATGAG. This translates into CASSSRTSGSGLYNE. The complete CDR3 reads CASSSRTSGSGLYNEQFF.

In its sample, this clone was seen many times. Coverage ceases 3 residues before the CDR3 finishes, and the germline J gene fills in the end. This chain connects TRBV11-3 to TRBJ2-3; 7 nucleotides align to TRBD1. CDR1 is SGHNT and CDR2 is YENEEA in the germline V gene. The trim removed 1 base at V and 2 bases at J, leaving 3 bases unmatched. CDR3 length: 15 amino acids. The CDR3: CASSLGGGVTDTQYF. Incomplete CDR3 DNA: TGTGCCAGCAGCTTAGGAGGGGGCGTCACAGATACG. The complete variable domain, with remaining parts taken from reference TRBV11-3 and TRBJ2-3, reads EAGVVQSPRYKIIEKKQPVAFWCNPISGHNTLYWYLQNLGQGPELLIRYENEEAVDDSQLPKDRFSAERLKGVDSTLKIQPAELGDSAVYLCASSLGGGVTDTQYFGPGTRLTVL.